The next 18 T cell receptor beta chains were all read from a single sample in a study of blood T cell repertoires in COVID-19 (dated by TCRdb to 2020 to 2021). To prepare the library, the immunoSEQ multiplex PCR assay was applied. TCRdb took this table from immuneACCESS and kept in-frame rearrangements with V and J called. Such tables lack part of the clones; where checked against another copy, unresolved V genes explain under half of the gap, and the rest is unexplained. Across this sample there are tens of thousands of clones, with 75% to 85% seen only once. The top ten clonotypes cover 6.9% of the sample. The sequencing input was peripheral blood. Receptors originate from a man in his thirties or forties with COVID-19, enrolled during active disease.

V usage is TRBV1 and J usage is TRBJ2-3; TRBD2 is the table's D call, not checked against the DNA. TRBV1 counts as a pseudogene. The CDR3 consists of 17 residues. The CDR3 DNA is TGCACCAGCAGCCAAGAGCGGCGGGAGGGCGGGACAGATACGCAGTATTTT. Its translation is CTSSQERREGGTDTQYF.

The V call is TRBV7-9, the J call TRBJ1-2, with D tentatively TRBD1 (5 bases). With 1 base removed from V and 8 bases from J, the gap between germline ends came to 11 bases. The germline gives CDR1 SEHNR, CDR2 FQNEAQ (reference sequence). The CDR3 has 13 amino acids. CDR3 DNA sequence: TGTGCCAGCAGCTTAGACAGGTGGCAGGGCTACACCTTC. Its translation is CASSLDRWQGYTF.

The genes are TRBV30 and TRBJ1-2; D gene uncertain. In germline, CDR1 is GTSNPN, CDR2 SVGIG (reference sequence). V was shortened by 7 bases and J by 8 bases, with 17 bases between the two germline ends. CDR3 length equals 12 residues. CDR3 loop: CAFSGGTWGYTF. Here the CDR3 DNA reads TGTGCCTTTTCCGGCGGTACCTGGGGCTACACCTTC.

A remark on this clone: At one end the junction does not follow the germline gene, possibly because of a read error. The chain links TRBV27 to TRBJ2-1; no clear D gene. The CDR3 is 15 residues long. The germline CDR1 and CDR2 sequences are MNHEY and SMNVEV (reference sequence). Written as DNA, the CDR3 is TGTGCCAGCAGTCTATCCCCATCTGGCCACAATGAGCAGTTCTTC. As protein: CASSLSPSGHNEQFF.

The chain employs TRBV5-1 and TRBJ2-3; 8 nucleotides align to TRBD1. V lost 0 bases, J lost 5 bases, and 5 bases stayed unmatched. There are 15 residues in the CDR3. Per the germline V gene, CDR1 is SGHRS and CDR2 is YFSETQ. The CDR3 DNA reads TGCGCCAGCAGCTTGGGTCAGGGGGCGAGAGATACGCAGTATTTT. Its protein is CASSLGQGARDTQYF.

This clone was observed a few times. The CDR3, as DNA: TGTGCCAGCGGCGAAATCGGGGCTGAAGCTTTCTTT. Its protein product is CASGEIGAEAFF. The chain couples TRBV7-9 to TRBJ1-1; unclear D gene. The V and J ends lost 8 bases and 6 bases respectively, with 13 bases between them. Germline V CDR1 and CDR2: SEHNR, FQNEAQ (reference sequence). CDR3 length: 12 amino acids.

The rearrangement links TRBV11-2 to TRBJ1-2; D is unresolved. Trimming cost V 1 base and J 2 bases, with 5 bases left between them. This CDR3 is built from 13 residues. Germline V gene sequence: CDR1 SGHAT, CDR2 FQNNGV. The CDR3 loop is CASSLVQNYGYTF. CDR3 DNA: TGTGCCAGCAGCTTAGTTCAGAACTATGGCTACACCTTC. Filled out from reference TRBV11-2 and TRBJ1-2, the complete variable domain reads EAGVAQSPRYKIIEKRQSVAFWCNPISGHATLYWYQQILGQGPKLLIQFQNNGVVDDSQLPKDRFSAERLKGVDSTLKIQPAKLEDSAVYLCASSLVQNYGYTFGSGTRLTVV.

V is TRBV27 and J is TRBJ1-1, with D possibly being TRBD1 (6 bases). CDR1 and CDR2 (germline): MNHEY, SMNVEV (reference sequence). V lost 3 bases and J lost 0, with 8 bases in between. This CDR3 is 14 amino acids long. Here the CDR3 DNA reads TGTGCCAGCAGTTTCGGACAGATGAACACTGAAGCTTTCTTT. This sequence encodes CASSFGQMNTEAFF.

The V gene is TRBV14, the J gene TRBJ1-5; D is undetermined. Germline loops: CDR1 SGHDN, CDR2 FVKESK. The CDR3 covers 13 residues. V lost 4 bases and J lost 3, with 7 bases in between. As DNA, the CDR3 is TGTGCCAGCAGCCTACAGCACAATCAGCCCCAGCATTTT. Encoded protein: CASSLQHNQPQHF.

The chain recombines TRBV5-1 with TRBJ1-1, with D possibly TRBD1 on 5 matching bases. Germline CDR1 and CDR2: SGHRS and YFSETQ. The CDR3 is made up of 13 amino acids. The germline V and J ends were trimmed by 0 bases and 5 bases, with 8 bases remaining between them. For the CDR3, the DNA is TGCGCCAGCAGCTTGGCCGCAGGGACTGAAGCTTTCTTT. Protein sequence: CASSLAAGTEAFF.

This chain connects TRBV28 to TRBJ2-2; 13 bases are a match to TRBD2. Germline-derived CDR1 and CDR2 are MDHEN and SYDVKM. This CDR3 is 16 amino acids long. J lost 5 bases, V lost 6 bases, and 6 bases had no gene match. CDR3 DNA sequence: TGTGCCAGCAGGGGGGGGACTAGCGGGAAAACCGGGGAGCTGTTTTTT. Its translation is CASRGGTSGKTGELFF.

The V gene is TRBV9, the J gene TRBJ1-6; no clear D gene. The CDR3 is made up of 13 amino acids. V was pared by 3 bases and J by 7 bases, with 8 bases between. Germline values: CDR1 SGDLS, CDR2 YYNGEE. CDR3: CASSGEENSPLHF. In DNA, the CDR3 is TGTGCCAGCAGCGGGGAGGAGAATTCACCCCTCCACTTT.

The chain recombines TRBV7-9 with TRBJ1-1; the D gene is possibly TRBD1 (6 bases). This CDR3 comprises 16 residues. Germline CDR1 SEHNR, CDR2 FQNEAQ (reference sequence). The V end lost 5 bases, the J end lost 0 bases, and 16 bases lay between the germline ends. DNA of the CDR3: TGTGCCAGCAGCCATTTAGGGGGTCATCTGAACACTGAAGCTTTCTTT. Amino acid sequence: CASSHLGGHLNTEAFF.

Only one count was recorded for this clone. The genes are TRBV15 and TRBJ1-1; D is unclear. The CDR3 extends over 14 amino acids. Germline V CDR1 and CDR2: LNHNV, YYDKDF (reference sequence). The V end lost 7 bases, the J end lost 3 bases, and 15 bases lay between the germline ends. Written as DNA, the CDR3 is TGTGCCACCAACCCGAGGGCCCGGGACACTGAAGCTTTCTTT. This codes for CATNPRARDTEAFF. The complete variable domain, with remaining parts taken from reference TRBV15 and TRBJ1-1, reads DAMVIQNPRYQVTQFGKPVTLSCSQTLNHNVMYWYQQKSSQAPKLLFHYYDKDFNNEADTPDNFQSRRPNTSFCFLDIRSPGLGDTAMYLCATNPRARDTEAFFGQGTRLTVV.

V gene TRBV2 combines with J gene TRBJ2-7, with D possibly TRBD1 on 6 matching bases. The length of the CDR3 is 13 residues. V shed 6 bases and J shed 2 bases, with 11 bases lying between them. The germline gives CDR1 SNHLY, CDR2 FYNNEI. The CDR3 protein is CASRDSATYEQYF. CDR3 in DNA: TGTGCCAGCAGGGACAGCGCGACCTACGAGCAGTACTTC.

The V and J genes are TRBV28 and TRBJ1-4; D is ambiguous. The ends were cut back, 6 bases at V and 8 bases at J, with 16 bases in the middle. Per the germline V gene, CDR1 is MDHEN and CDR2 is SYDVKM. The CDR3 contains 14 residues. The CDR3 here is CASRPSGVGEKLFF. The CDR3 nucleotides are TGTGCCAGCAGACCCTCCGGGGTAGGGGAAAAACTGTTTTTT.

Worth noting for this clone: One end of the junction does not line up with germline, which may come from a read error. CDR3 loop: CASSLAGAIYEQYF. The CDR3 nucleotides read TGTGCCAGCAGCCTAGCGGGAGCAATTTACGAGCAGTACTTC. The chain recombines TRBV11-1 with TRBJ2-7, with 10 bases that match TRBD2. This CDR3 contains 14 residues. Germline V lookup: CDR1 SGHAT, CDR2 FQDESV (reference sequence).

This rearrangement joins TRBV7-8 to TRBJ1-2; 8 nucleotides align to TRBD1. Germline-derived CDR1 and CDR2 are SGHVS and FQNEAQ. The CDR3 consists of 13 residues. V gave up 4 bases and J gave up 4 bases; unmatched junction bases: 2. CDR3 in amino acids: CASSSGGAYGYTF. CDR3 nucleotide sequence: TGTGCCAGCAGCTCAGGGGGCGCCTATGGCTACACCTTC. The whole variable domain, filled in from reference TRBV7-8 and TRBJ1-2, reads GAGVSQSPRYKVAKRGQDVALRCDPISGHVSLFWYQQALGQGPEFLTYFQNEAQLDKSGLPSDRFFAERPEGSVSTLKIQRTQQEDSAVYLCASSSGGAYGYTFGSGTRLTVV.